This T cell receptor (beta chain) was obtained from a study of T cell responses to AZD1222 COVID-19 vaccine. Regarding the study as a whole: Spike as a whole was targeted by vaccine-associated CD4 TCRs, dominant at 160-218 and 743-854. Repertoires were obtained only post-peak T cell response.

On this clone itself: Its antigen is still unknown.

The table came from immunoSEQ multiplex PCR; TCRdb's copy has only in-frame clones and leaves some out. This table holds some 150,000 clones, around 90% found once. The CDR3 spans 13 residues. V lost 3 bases, J lost 7 bases, and 10 bases lay in between. Germline V gene data show CDR1 as WNHNN and CDR2 as SYGVQD (reference sequence). This chain uses TRBV10-1 with TRBJ1-5; D might be TRBD1 (5 bases). The sample was peripheral blood, taken on day 0 of AZD1222 vaccination. This sequence was found in an adult in good health. The CDR3 DNA reads as TGCGCCAGCAGTGACCAGGGTAACCAGCCCCAGCATTTT. It codes for CASSDQGNQPQHF.